The 3 T cell receptor beta chains below all came from one sample that was sequenced in a study of human T cells and chemical hapten exposure. The time point: patch test 1, 2 weeks after DPC sensitization. Treatment of the sample: therapeutic diphenylcyclopropenone sensitization with weekly scalp DPC. MiXCR, applied by TCRdb to the RACE reads, yields one record per CDR3 protein. The table has around 110,000 distinct CDR3 sequences, 9.5% to 13% seen once; the top ten hold 1.2% to 1.5%. Sequenced here: whole blood, sampled in connection with sensitization to the hapten diphenylcyclopropenone (DPC). These receptors all stem from a woman aged 45-65 years with alopecia areata. Some clones in this sample may be carry-over from other donors' samples.

This clonotype was detected many times. The chain combines TRBV29-1 with TRBJ1-2, with 7 bases fitting TRBD1. Germline CDR1 reads SQVTM; CDR2 reads ANQGSEA. This CDR3 contains 12 residues. V trimming: 7 bases; J trimming: 2 bases; junction bases outside the gene matches: 4. The CDR3 sequence is CSGGDRNYGYTF. Written as DNA, the CDR3 is TGCAGCGGGGGGGACAGAAACTATGGCTACACCTTC.

The J gene is TRBJ1-6, the V gene TRBV7-6; D call uncertain. CDR1 and CDR2 from the germline V gene are SGHVS and FNYEAQ. Between the trimmed V and J ends, which lost 5 bases and 1 base, there was a span of 9 bases. This CDR3 is 15 amino acids long. The CDR3 sequence: CASSPAYSYNSPLHF. The CDR3 DNA follows: TGTGCCAGCAGCCCAGCGTATTCCTATAATTCACCCCTCCACTTT.

The V call is TRBV7-2, the J call TRBJ2-2; no clear D. The CDR3 extends over 15 amino acids. Trimming cost V 8 bases and J 7 bases, with 20 bases left between them. Germline CDR1 reads SGHTA; CDR2 reads FQGNSA. In DNA, the CDR3 is TGTGCCAGCGCCGAGGTGCCAACAGTCGGCGGGGAGCTGTTTTTT. It specifies CASAEVPTVGGELFF.